This is a list of T cell receptor beta chains from one sample in a study of T cell repertoires in cytomegalovirus infection. In TCRdb, the reads were re-called with MiXCR into one record per CDR3 protein. The sample holds some 240,000 distinct CDR3 sequences, about 18% seen once. Input material: CD8+ T cells from PBMCs. Receptors were obtained from a human donor in good health (CMV status not recorded). Some clones in this sample may be carry-over from other donors' samples. The CDR3 runs from the conserved cysteine through the conserved F or W. Fields, in order: J gene, D gene, V gene, clone size, CDR3 DNA, CDR3 protein. D genes are given only for firm matches. A row's size may be missing; if present it is once, few, many or a size class.

TRBJ1-1 . TRBV29-1 few TGCAGCGTTGACGGTCGTGAAGCTTTCTTT CSVDGREAFF
TRBJ1-5 . TRBV6-2/TRBV6-3 few TGTGCCAGCAGTTACGAATTGATGGGGGATTCCAATCAGCCCCAGCATTTT CASSYELMGDSNQPQHF
TRBJ1-2 TRBD1 TRBV6-1 . TGTGCCAGCACCGGGACAGGAGTTAGTGATGGCTACACCTTC CASTGTGVSDGYTF
TRBJ2-3 . TRBV20-1 . TGCAGTGCTAGAACACCCGGGACTTCGGTGCGTGATACGCAGTATTTT CSARTPGTSVRDTQYF
TRBJ1-4 . TRBV7-6 . TGTGCCGGCAGCACTGACAGGCTCCATAATGAAAAACTGTTTTTT CAGSTDRLHNEKLFF
TRBJ2-2 TRBD2 TRBV7-2 . TGTGCCAGCAGCTTAAGGCTAGCGGGGAACACCGGGGAGCTGTTTTTT CASSLRLAGNTGELFF
TRBJ1-2 TRBD1 TRBV29-1 . TGCAGCGTTGAAGAGGACAGGGCCGGGTATGGCTACACCTTC CSVEEDRAGYGYTF
TRBJ1-5 . TRBV12-3/TRBV12-4 many TGTGCCAGCAGTTTACGGACAGGCAATCAGCCCCAGCATTTT CASSLRTGNQPQHF
TRBJ2-7 . TRBV12-3/TRBV12-4 many TGTGCCAGCAGTGGACCTATTGGGAACTACGAGCAGTACTTC CASSGPIGNYEQYF
TRBJ2-3 . TRBV7-2 many TGTGCCAGCAGCCCGCTCACAGAGGACTATTTTTCCACAGATACGCAGTATTTT CASSPLTEDYFSTDTQYF
TRBJ1-5 . TRBV7-8 many TGTGCCAGCAGCTCCGAGTCGGTATATAGCAATCAGCCCCAGCATTTT CASSSESVYSNQPQHF
TRBJ2-2 . TRBV7-4 . TGTGCCAGCAGCTTAACTCCCGGGGAGCTGTTTTTT CASSLTPGELFF
TRBJ2-1 TRBD1 TRBV7-9 many TGTGCCAGCAGCCCCGGACAGGGAACCTACAATGAGCAGTTCTTC CASSPGQGTYNEQFF
TRBJ2-5 TRBD1 TRBV29-1 . TGCAGCGTTGACTTATATATGGGACAGGCGTCGGGAGAGACCCAGTACTTC CSVDLYMGQASGETQYF
TRBJ1-1 TRBD1 TRBV20-1 . TGCAGTGCTAGAGATGGGGGGACAGCCCCTATATTGAACACTGAAGCTTTCTTT CSARDGGTAPILNTEAFF
TRBJ1-1 . TRBV7-2 many TGTGCCAGCAGCTCCTTCGCCCCAAACTATGAAGCTTTCTTT CASSSFAPNYEAFF
TRBJ1-1 . TRBV27 once TGTGCCAGCAGTTTCAGCAGTCTCGGCACTGAAGCTTTCTTT CASSFSSLGTEAFF
TRBJ2-5 . TRBV7-8 many TGTGCCAGCAGCTTAGTAAGGGTGATCCAAGAGACCCAGTACTTC CASSLVRVIQETQYF
TRBJ1-6 . TRBV19 few TGTGCCAGTAGTATAATTTCCGGGATCGGGTCACCCCTCCACTTT CASSIISGIGSPLHF
TRBJ1-2 . TRBV27 . TGTGCCAGCAGCTCCTACACCACTAACTATGGCTACACCTTC CASSSYTTNYGYTF
TRBJ2-1 TRBD1 TRBV11-1 many TGTGCCAGCAGTCCCGGGACAGGGGGCGCGAATGAGCAGTTCTTC CASSPGTGGANEQFF
TRBJ1-1 . TRBV25-1 . TGTGCCAGCAGTGAATCGGGGACCGAGGGAGATAGGGCTTTCTTT CASSESGTEGDRAFF
TRBJ2-3 . TRBV4-3 few TGCGCCAGCAGCCAAGATTTGGACGGCCTAGATACGCAGTATTTT CASSQDLDGLDTQYF
TRBJ2-3 . TRBV7-9 . TGTGCCAGCAGCGCAAGGGTTACCACCGGGCTAAGGAGGGATACGCAGTATTTT CASSARVTTGLRRDTQYF
TRBJ1-1 TRBD1 TRBV7-6 few TGTGCCAGCAGCTTAGGAAAGACAGGGGTGAACACTGAAGCTTTCTTT CASSLGKTGVNTEAFF
TRBJ2-7 . TRBV4-3 few TGCGCCAGCAGCCAAGAGTACGCAAGGAGATCCTACGAGCAGTACTTC CASSQEYARRSYEQYF
TRBJ2-5 . TRBV28 many TGTGCCAGCAGTTACCAGGGTCTCCAAGAGACCCAGTACTTC CASSYQGLQETQYF
TRBJ1-2 . TRBV6-5 many TGTGCCAGCAGCCTATCAAGAGACCTCTATGGCTACACCTTC CASSLSRDLYGYTF
TRBJ2-7 . TRBV28 few TGTGCCAGCAGTTCCTTGTTGGCGGGCAGCGACGAGCAGTACTTC CASSSLLAGSDEQYF
TRBJ2-1 . TRBV2 many TGTGCCAGCAGTGCCCCGGACACCGCGGGGCAGTTCTTC CASSAPDTAGQFF
TRBJ2-3 . TRBV27 few TGTGCCAGCAGTACGCCACAGGTGTCCGGCACAGATACGCAGTATTTT CASSTPQVSGTDTQYF
TRBJ1-6 . TRBV6-5 many TGTGCCAGCAGTTACTCGAATCTGGATACGGCACCCCTCCACTTT CASSYSNLDTAPLHF
TRBJ2-5 . TRBV10-3 . TGTGCCATCAGTGAGGAACAGAAGGGGGTAAAAGAGACCCAGTACTTC CAISEEQKGVKETQYF
TRBJ2-3 . TRBV7-2 many TGTGCCAGCAGCTTTTTGGAGGGGCTGGACACAGATACGCAGTATTTT CASSFLEGLDTDTQYF
TRBJ2-7 . TRBV2 . TGTGCCAGCATCGTTTCCCACGAGCAGTACTTC CASIVSHEQYF
TRBJ2-5 . TRBV7-2 . TGTGCCAGCAGCGGAGCAGGGTATGGGGAGACCCAGTACTTC CASSGAGYGETQYF
TRBJ2-2 . TRBV29-1 few TGCAGCGTGCATGTCGGAGGGGTCCCCGGGGAGCTGTTTTTT CSVHVGGVPGELFF
TRBJ2-4 . TRBV6-2/TRBV6-3 . TGTGCCAGCAGTTACTCAAACCCGTCGGGGAAAAACATTCAGTACTTC CASSYSNPSGKNIQYF
TRBJ1-2 . TRBV20-1 . TGCAGTGCTAGAGATTTTGCGGGAGGAGACTATGGCTACACCTTC CSARDFAGGDYGYTF
TRBJ2-3 TRBD2 TRBV2 . TGTGCCAGCAGCCTTCGACTAGCGGGGGACTACACAGATACGCAGTATTTT CASSLRLAGDYTDTQYF